One and the same sample provided the 16 T cell receptor beta chains below, sequenced in a study of cytotoxic CD8 clonotypes in ibrutinib-treated CLL (dated by TCRdb to the early 2020s). Interpreted using the paper, the time point label stands for: approximately 25 months on ibrutinib. Library preparation employed the immunoSEQ multiplex PCR assay. This is the immuneACCESS table as TCRdb keeps it, with only in-frame sequences that have V and J called. A part of the clones is gone; compared with another copy, unresolved V genes explain less than half, and the rest is unexplained. The sample table shows 100,000 or so clones, and under 70% are seen once. The top ten hold 30% to 45% of the sample. Here the sequenced sample was PBMCs, taken after 24 months of ibrutinib treatment. The receptor source for this set is a human donor with chronic lymphocytic leukemia.

This clone was counted many times. J is TRBJ1-2 and V is TRBV2; possibly TRBD1 for D (5 bases). V was shortened by 3 bases and J by 12 bases, with 11 bases between the two germline ends. The V gene's germline CDR1 is SNHLY and CDR2 FYNNEI. CDR3 size: 11 residues. In DNA, the CDR3 is TGTGCCAGCAGTGACGATCTGGGGGACACCTTC. Its protein product is CASSDDLGDTF.

This clone appeared many times. The rearrangement links TRBV29-1 to TRBJ1-2; D is undetermined. Trimming cost V 4 bases and J 9 bases, with 6 bases left between them. The CDR3 spans 9 residues. Germline CDR1 and CDR2: SQVTM and ANQGSEA. CDR3 region: CSVGDSYTF. The CDR3, as DNA: TGCAGCGTTGGGGATAGCTACACCTTC.

Details on this clone: At the DNA level, this CDR3 is encoded by other sequences in the same sample as well. For the CDR3, the DNA is TGTGCCAGCAGCTTAGGGGGATCTAATGAAAAACTGTTTTTT. It specifies CASSLGGSNEKLFF. The J gene is TRBJ1-4, the V gene TRBV5-4, with TRBD1 as a possible D gene (6 bases). Per the germline V gene, CDR1 is SGHNT and CDR2 is YYREEE (reference sequence). V was trimmed by 2 bases and J by 3 bases, leaving 8 bases between them. The CDR3 is 14 residues long. Full variable domain (remainder filled in from reference TRBV5-4 and TRBJ1-4): ETGVTQSPTHLIKTRGQQVTLRCSSQSGHNTVSWYQQALGQGPQFIFQYYREEENGRGNFPPRFSGLQFPNYSSELNVNALELDDSALYLCASSLGGSNEKLFFGSGTQLSVL.

The V and J genes are TRBV19 and TRBJ2-4; no firm D call. The CDR3 has 16 amino acids. Germline lookup yields CDR1 LNHDA and CDR2 SQIVND (reference sequence). Trimming stripped 3 bases from V and 0 bases from J, with 12 bases between. Here the CDR3 DNA reads TGTGCCAGTAGTATGGTAGGGCAGTTAGCCAAAAACATTCAGTACTTC. It is translated as CASSMVGQLAKNIQYF.

The chain has TRBV5-1 and TRBJ2-5; weak D call: TRBD2 (6 bases). The CDR3 sequence is 15 residues long. The germline V gene encodes CDR1 SGHRS and CDR2 YFSETQ. V was pared by 2 bases and J by 4 bases, with 15 bases between. The CDR3 coding sequence is TGCGCCAGCAGCTTCGGGGCGGTCGGGGGAGAGACCCAGTACTTC. Translated: CASSFGAVGGETQYF. The variable domain in full, with the rest retrieved from reference TRBV5-1 and TRBJ2-5, is KAGVTQTPRYLIKTRGQQVTLSCSPISGHRSVSWYQQTPGQGLQFLFEYFSETQRNKGNFPGRFSGRQFSNSRSEMNVSTLELGDSALYLCASSFGAVGGETQYFGPGTRLLVL.

The chain recombines TRBV5-1 with TRBJ2-7, with 7 bases lining up with TRBD1. This CDR3 is built from 15 residues. Per the germline V gene, CDR1 is SGHRS and CDR2 is YFSETQ. The V gene end was trimmed by 0 bases and the J gene end by 8 bases; junction bases not matched to a gene: 11. CDR3 DNA sequence: TGCGCCAGCAGCTTGGCCGGGACAGCGGTGGATAAGCAGTACTTC. This gives the protein CASSLAGTAVDKQYF.

The chain recombines TRBV6-1 with TRBJ2-5, with 7 bases that match TRBD1. The CDR3 loop spans 13 amino acids. The V gene's germline CDR1 is MNHNS and CDR2 SASEGT. The J segment lost 5 bases and the V segment lost 7 bases, leaving 7 bases of the junction unmatched. CDR3 sequence (DNA): TGTGCCAGCACTAAGACAGGGCTCGAGACCCAGTACTTC. Translation gives CASTKTGLETQYF.

This clone has more than one count but fewer than ten. V and J are TRBV5-1 and TRBJ2-1; TRBD2 matches 15 bases. V lost 2 bases to trimming and J lost 7 bases; unmatched junction nucleotides: 4. This CDR3 region has 16 residues. From germline, CDR1 is SGHRS and CDR2 YFSETQ. CDR3 DNA: TGCGCCAGCAGCTTACGGACTAGCGGGGGGGAAAATGAGCAGTTCTTC. This codes for CASSLRTSGGENEQFF.

This clone is labeled as medium-sized (0.01 to 0.1%). The chain is built from TRBV4-1 and TRBJ1-1; TRBD1 agrees at 7 bases. Trimming took 11 bases from V and 8 from J; bases not matched to a gene: 11. CDR3 length: 12 residues. Germline assignment: CDR1 MGHRA and CDR2 YSYEKL. The CDR3 nucleotides read TGCGCCTCGTCAACAGGGGCCGGGGAAGCTTTCTTT. As protein: CASSTGAGEAFF.

The chain's CDR3 is CASSGPGGNYGYTF. In DNA form, the CDR3 reads TGCGCCAGCAGCGGACCGGGGGGCAACTATGGCTACACCTTC. The rearrangement joins TRBV5-1 to TRBJ1-2; tentative D call: TRBD1 (6 bases). V was trimmed by 4 bases and J by 2 bases, leaving 12 bases between them. The CDR3 is made up of 14 amino acids. Germline-derived CDR1 and CDR2 are SGHRS and YFSETQ.

This clone appeared a few times. The chain has TRBV7-4 and TRBJ1-5, with D unclear. The V gene's germline CDR1 is SGHVT and CDR2 SQSDAQ. Trimming cost V 2 bases and J 7 bases, with 6 bases left between them. CDR3 length: 12 amino acids. CDR3 region: CASSLTPQPQHF. The CDR3 DNA reads as TGTGCCAGCAGCTTAACCCCCCAGCCCCAGCATTTT.

The rearrangement joins TRBV9 to TRBJ2-1; the D is unclear. Germline-derived CDR1 and CDR2 are SGDLS and YYNGEE. Trimming stripped 1 base from V and 4 bases from J, with 6 bases between. This CDR3 spans 13 amino acids. In nucleotides, the CDR3 is TGTGCCAGCAGCGTACAACAGTACAATGAGCAGTTCTTC. It codes for CASSVQQYNEQFF. The variable domain in full, completed from reference TRBV9 and TRBJ2-1, reads DSGVTQTPKHLITATGQRVTLRCSPRSGDLSVYWYQQSLDQGLQFLIQYYNGEERAKGNILERFSAQQFPDLHSELNLSSLELGDSALYFCASSVQQYNEQFFGPGTRLTVL.

The rearrangement uses TRBV29-1 and TRBJ2-3, with 8 bases identical to TRBD1. Trimming took 4 bases from V and 3 from J; bases not matched to a gene: 9. The CDR3 is 15 residues long. Germline CDR1 and CDR2: SQVTM and ANQGSEA. This chain's CDR3 is CSVGIFQGATDTQYF. The DNA of the CDR3 is TGCAGCGTTGGTATCTTCCAGGGGGCAACAGATACGCAGTATTTT.

This chain joins TRBV6-1 and TRBJ2-3, with 10 bases aligning to TRBD2. The germline V gene encodes CDR1 MNHNS and CDR2 SASEGT. The CDR3 has 17 residues. V shed 2 bases, J shed 4 bases, and the junction held 9 bases outside the gene matches. The CDR3 bases are TGTGCCAGCAGTGAACGGGATAGCGGGGGGAGACCAGATACGCAGTATTTT. Its protein is CASSERDSGGRPDTQYF.

The chain links TRBV7-9 to TRBJ1-2, with TRBD1 identical over 8 bases. The CDR3 extends over 15 amino acids. Per the germline V gene, CDR1 is SEHNR and CDR2 is FQNEAQ (reference sequence). The ends lost 3 bases at V and 6 bases at J; junction bases unmatched: 9. CDR3 bases: TGTGCCAGCAGCTTTAGTCAGGGGGCGAGGAATGGCTACACCTTC. Translation gives CASSFSQGARNGYTF.

With regard to this clone: A read error may produce the germline difference seen at one junction end. The chain has TRBV11-2 and TRBJ2-7; D perhaps matches TRBD1 (6 bases). Germline V lookup: CDR1 SGHAT, CDR2 FQNNGV. The length of the CDR3 is 16 residues. CDR3 region: CASNLLLQGVRYEQYF. The CDR3 DNA sequence: TGTGCCAGCAACTTACTCTTACAGGGAGTTCGCTACGAGCAGTACTTC.